The entry below gives a single T cell receptor beta chain sequence along with its context. Its antigen is undetermined. The sample belongs to a study of PD-L1 blockade in urothelial cancer. Study overall: Analyzed time points were 3 weeks (second dose) and 6 weeks after therapy began.

Broader study findings: Tumor-associated blood clones were expanded more by durable-benefit patients at 3 weeks. Below-median blood TCR clonality before treatment forecast better survival.

The time point: pretreatment peripheral blood. Every PCR got spiked synthetic TCR analog templates. Only in-frame clones appear in the TCRdb table, and some are missing; sequencing was by immunoSEQ multiplex PCR. The table shows tens of thousands of clones, with 85% to 90% occurring only once. V lost 1 base, J lost 2 bases, and 8 bases lay in between. This CDR3 contains 15 residues. The V gene's germline CDR1 is SEHNR and CDR2 FQNEAQ (reference sequence). The TCR sequence derives from a man aged 60 to 75 with urothelial cancer. The V and J genes are TRBV7-9 and TRBJ1-4; TRBD1 is a possible D gene (6 bases). Sequencing used PBMCs, obtained around atezolizumab (anti-PD-L1) treatment. This CDR3 is CASSLERGTNEKLFF. In DNA form, the CDR3 reads TGTGCCAGCAGCTTAGAAAGGGGGACTAATGAAAAACTGTTTTTT.